The sequence of this T cell receptor beta chain was determined in a study of T-cell reconstitution after alpha-beta-depleted transplantation in children. Preparation of the TCRbeta library involved a method that used unique molecular identifiers. TCRdb independently ran MiXCR on the PCR reads; one entry per CDR3 protein. The table has approximately 400,000 distinct CDR3 sequences, about 16% seen once. This clonotype was counted between two and nine times. V shed 5 bases, J shed 4 bases, and the junction held 5 bases outside the gene matches. CDR3 size: 12 residues. Germline-derived CDR1 and CDR2 are SQVTM and ANQGSEA.

The sample was PBMCs, mostly from graft donor cells, taken 360 days after TCRalphabeta/CD19-depleted stem cell transplant. V is TRBV29-1 and J is TRBJ2-7; 7 bases line up with TRBD2. This TCR derives from a boy under two years old who had a stem cell transplant for Wiskott-Aldrich syndrome, so the T cells may come from the graft donor. CDR3 DNA sequence: TGCAGCGTTTCTAGCGGAATTTACGAGCAGTACTTC. Its translation: CSVSSGIYEQYF.